The 11 T cell receptor beta chains presented below share a single source sample, sequenced in a study of T cell changes during pregnancy in multiple sclerosis. Assay used: immunoSEQ multiplex PCR; TCRdb lists only in-frame clones, some missing. In the table there are about 20,000 clones, less than 90% of which are singletons. The input for sequencing was CD8+ T cells from peripheral blood mononuclear cells, taken in the third trimester of pregnancy. The receptors here all came from a female donor in good health, enrolled as a control in a pregnancy study.

Details on this clone: The junction and the germline gene differ at one end; a read error may be behind it. The CDR3 spells CASSIGGSPSTDTQYF. The CDR3 DNA follows: TGTGCCAGTAGTATTGGTGGCAGCCCTAGCACGGATACGCAGTATTTT. The chain employs TRBV19 and TRBJ2-3, with a weak D call TRBD2 (5 bases). CDR3 size: 16 residues. Germline CDR1 reads LNHDA; CDR2 reads SQIVND (reference sequence).

The rearrangement links TRBV7-9 to TRBJ2-7; 8 bases are shared with TRBD2. CDR1 is SEHNR, CDR2 FQNEAQ, per germline (reference sequence). The CDR3 is made up of 13 amino acids. With 5 bases clipped from V and 1 base from J, the junction kept 1 base outside the gene matches. The CDR3 region is CASSRGGSYEQYF. Here the CDR3 DNA reads TGTGCCAGCAGCCGCGGGGGGTCCTACGAGCAGTACTTC.

The V call is TRBV19, the J call TRBJ2-7, with TRBD2 identical over 11 bases. The germline V gene encodes CDR1 LNHDA and CDR2 SQIVND (reference sequence). The CDR3 spans 16 residues. V trimming: 5 bases; J trimming: 5 bases; junction bases outside the gene matches: 11. The CDR3 DNA follows: TGTGCCAGTAGTTATTACCCACTAGCGGGAGTCGACGAGCAGTACTTC. Amino acids: CASSYYPLAGVDEQYF.

V and J are TRBV19 and TRBJ1-4; tentatively, D is TRBD1 (5 bases). Deletions cut 1 base from V and 6 bases from J, with 18 bases between. This CDR3 has 17 amino acids. Germline CDR1 is LNHDA and CDR2 is SQIVND (reference sequence). The CDR3 sequence is CASSIASSAGVYEKLFF. The CDR3, as DNA: TGTGCCAGTAGTATAGCCAGTTCGGCGGGGGTTTATGAAAAACTGTTTTTT. The full variable domain, rest sourced from reference TRBV19 and TRBJ1-4, is DGGITQSPKYLFRKEGQNVTLSCEQNLNHDAMYWYRQDPGQGLRLIYYSQIVNDFQKGDIAEGYSVSREKKESFPLTVTSAQKNPTAFYLCASSIASSAGVYEKLFFGSGTQLSVL.

The chain joins TRBV7-2 to TRBJ2-7, with D maybe TRBD1 (5 bases). V shed 3 bases and J shed 3 bases, with 15 bases lying between them. The germline V gene has CDR1 SGHTA and CDR2 FQGNSA. CDR3 length: 15 amino acids. This chain's CDR3 is CASSLVPQGLYEQYF. The CDR3 coding sequence is TGTGCCAGCAGCTTGGTACCTCAGGGCCTCTACGAGCAGTACTTC.

The chain recombines TRBV15 with TRBJ1-4, with 11 bases matching TRBD1. V lost 0 bases to trimming and J lost 8 bases; unmatched junction nucleotides: 5. The CDR3 spans 16 residues. The germline V gene has CDR1 LNHNV and CDR2 YYDKDF (reference sequence). The chain's CDR3 is CATSRDRDRGSEKLFF. CDR3 coding DNA: TGTGCCACCAGCAGAGATAGGGACAGGGGGTCCGAAAAACTGTTTTTT.

V usage is TRBV30 and J usage is TRBJ1-1, with D possibly being TRBD1 (5 bases). This CDR3 spans 15 amino acids. Germline loops: CDR1 GTSNPN, CDR2 SVGIG (reference sequence). The V and J ends lost 3 bases and 4 bases respectively, with 18 bases between them. In nucleotides, the CDR3 is TGTGCCTGGAGCAGAGCCCTTAGGGGCGGCACTGAAGCTTTCTTT. The encoded protein is CAWSRALRGGTEAFF.

The chain combines TRBV29-1 with TRBJ2-7, with 11 bases aligning to TRBD2. CDR3 length equals 13 residues. Germline CDR1 reads SQVTM; CDR2 reads ANQGSEA. The V and J ends lost 6 bases and 5 bases, in that order; junction bases with no gene match: 6. In DNA, the CDR3 is TGCAGCGTGGCTTGGGGACTAGCGGACGAGCAGTACTTC. This encodes CSVAWGLADEQYF.

This clone was seen once. The V and J genes are TRBV27 and TRBJ1-2, with no clear D. CDR3 length: 14 residues. V lost 2 bases, J lost 7 bases, and 14 bases lay in between. In germline, CDR1 is MNHEY, CDR2 SMNVEV (reference sequence). CDR3 nucleotide sequence: TGTGCCAGCAGTTTAGACGGTGGGGAGGGTGGCTACACCTTC. Translating gives CASSLDGGEGGYTF.

The V call is TRBV11-1, the J call TRBJ2-7, with 8 bases fitting TRBD1. Trimming removed 3 bases from V and 2 bases from J; junction bases left unmatched: 12. The CDR3 runs to 17 residues. Germline CDR1 and CDR2: SGHAT and FQDESV (reference sequence). The CDR3 protein is CASSLELGQGLAYEQYF. The DNA of the CDR3 is TGTGCCAGCAGCTTGGAGCTCGGACAGGGTCTCGCCTACGAGCAGTACTTC.

The chain employs TRBV19 and TRBJ1-5; a possible D gene is TRBD1 (6 bases). CDR1 is LNHDA and CDR2 is SQIVND in the germline V gene (reference sequence). Trimming pared 10 bases from V and 5 bases from J, leaving 21 bases between. This CDR3 comprises 15 residues. CDR3 amino acids: CATLDLWGLDQPQHF. The CDR3 DNA follows: TGTGCCACCCTAGATTTATGGGGGCTGGATCAGCCCCAGCATTTT. The full variable domain, rest sourced from reference TRBV19 and TRBJ1-5, is DGGITQSPKYLFRKEGQNVTLSCEQNLNHDAMYWYRQDPGQGLRLIYYSQIVNDFQKGDIAEGYSVSREKKESFPLTVTSAQKNPTAFYLCATLDLWGLDQPQHFGDGTRLSIL.